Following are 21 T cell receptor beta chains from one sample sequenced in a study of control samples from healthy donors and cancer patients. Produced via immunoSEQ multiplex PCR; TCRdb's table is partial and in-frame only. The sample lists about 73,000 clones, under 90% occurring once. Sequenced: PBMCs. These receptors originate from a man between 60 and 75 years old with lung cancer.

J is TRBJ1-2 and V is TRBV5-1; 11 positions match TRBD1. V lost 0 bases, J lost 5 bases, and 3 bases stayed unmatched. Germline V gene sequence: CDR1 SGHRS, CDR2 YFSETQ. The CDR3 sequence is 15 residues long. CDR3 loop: CASSLGGTGGYGYTF. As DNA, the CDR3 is TGCGCCAGCAGCTTGGGGGGGACAGGGGGGTATGGCTACACCTTC.

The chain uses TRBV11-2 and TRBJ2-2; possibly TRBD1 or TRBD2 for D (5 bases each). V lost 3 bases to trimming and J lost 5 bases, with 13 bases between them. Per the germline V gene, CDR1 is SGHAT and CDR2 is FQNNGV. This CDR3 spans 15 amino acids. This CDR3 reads CASSFSTGRTGELFF. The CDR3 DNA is TGTGCCAGCAGCTTCAGTACGGGGCGGACCGGGGAGCTGTTTTTT.

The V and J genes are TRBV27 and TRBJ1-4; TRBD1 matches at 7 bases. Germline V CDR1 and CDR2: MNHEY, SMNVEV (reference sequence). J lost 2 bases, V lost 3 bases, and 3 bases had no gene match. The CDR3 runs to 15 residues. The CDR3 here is CASSFSDRTNEKLFF. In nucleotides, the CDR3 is TGTGCCAGCAGTTTTTCGGACAGGACTAATGAAAAACTGTTTTTT.

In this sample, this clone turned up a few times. DNA of the CDR3: TGTGCCACCAGCAGAGATCGTTCCCAGGGGGCGGTGAACACTGAAGCTTTCTTT. Translation gives CATSRDRSQGAVNTEAFF. V is TRBV15 and J is TRBJ1-1, with 8 bases that match TRBD1. With 0 bases clipped from V and 0 bases from J, the junction kept 9 bases outside the gene matches. The CDR3 runs 18 residues. Germline V gene lookup returns CDR1 LNHNV and CDR2 YYDKDF (reference sequence).

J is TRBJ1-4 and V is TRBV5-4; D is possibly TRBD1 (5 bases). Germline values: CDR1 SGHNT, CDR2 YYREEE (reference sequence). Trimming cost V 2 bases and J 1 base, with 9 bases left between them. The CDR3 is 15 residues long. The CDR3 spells CASSLRQGTNEKLFF. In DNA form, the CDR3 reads TGTGCCAGCAGCTTACGGCAGGGAACTAATGAAAAACTGTTTTTT.

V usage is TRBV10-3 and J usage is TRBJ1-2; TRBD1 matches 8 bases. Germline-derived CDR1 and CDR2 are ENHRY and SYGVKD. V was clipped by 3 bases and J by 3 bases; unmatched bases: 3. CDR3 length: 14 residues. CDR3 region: CAISDQGADYGYTF. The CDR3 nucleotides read TGTGCCATCAGTGATCAGGGGGCTGACTATGGCTACACCTTC.

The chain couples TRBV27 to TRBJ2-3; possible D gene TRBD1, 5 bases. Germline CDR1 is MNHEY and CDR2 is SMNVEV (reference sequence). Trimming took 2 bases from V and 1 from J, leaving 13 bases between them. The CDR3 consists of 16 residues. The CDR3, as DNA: TGTGCCAGCAGTTTAGGTTTTGGCAGGGGCACAGATACGCAGTATTTT. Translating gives CASSLGFGRGTDTQYF.

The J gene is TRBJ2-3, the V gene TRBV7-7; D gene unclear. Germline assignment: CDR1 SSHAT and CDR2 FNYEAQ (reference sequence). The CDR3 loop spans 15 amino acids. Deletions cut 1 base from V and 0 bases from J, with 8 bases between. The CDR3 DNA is TGTGCCAGCAGCTTAGGTCAGTCTAGCACAGATACGCAGTATTTT. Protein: CASSLGQSSTDTQYF. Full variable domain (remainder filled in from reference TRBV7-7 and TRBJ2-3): GAGVSQSPRYKVTKRGQDVTLRCDPISSHATLYWYQQALGQGPEFLTYFNYEAQPDKSGLPSDRFSAERPEGSISTLTIQRTEQRDSAMYRCASSLGQSSTDTQYFGPGTRLTVL.

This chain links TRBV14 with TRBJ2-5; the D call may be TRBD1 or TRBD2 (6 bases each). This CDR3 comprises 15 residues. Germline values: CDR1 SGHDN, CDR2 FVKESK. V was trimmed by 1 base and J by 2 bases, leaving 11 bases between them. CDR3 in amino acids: CASSQVRGPQETQYF. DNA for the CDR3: TGTGCCAGCAGCCAAGTCCGGGGGCCACAAGAGACCCAGTACTTC.

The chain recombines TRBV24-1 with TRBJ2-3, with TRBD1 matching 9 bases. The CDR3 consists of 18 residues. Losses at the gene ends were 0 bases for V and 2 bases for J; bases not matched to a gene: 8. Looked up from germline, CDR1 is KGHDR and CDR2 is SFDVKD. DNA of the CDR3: TGTGCCACCAGTGATTTGGCGCACAGGGGGCTGCCCACAGATACGCAGTATTTT. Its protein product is CATSDLAHRGLPTDTQYF.

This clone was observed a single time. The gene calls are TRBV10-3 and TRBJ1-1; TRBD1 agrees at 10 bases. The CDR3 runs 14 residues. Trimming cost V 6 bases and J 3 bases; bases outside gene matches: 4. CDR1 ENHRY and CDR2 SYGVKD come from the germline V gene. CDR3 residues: CAISPGTGDTEAFF. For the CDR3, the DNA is TGTGCCATCAGCCCCGGGACAGGGGACACTGAAGCTTTCTTT.

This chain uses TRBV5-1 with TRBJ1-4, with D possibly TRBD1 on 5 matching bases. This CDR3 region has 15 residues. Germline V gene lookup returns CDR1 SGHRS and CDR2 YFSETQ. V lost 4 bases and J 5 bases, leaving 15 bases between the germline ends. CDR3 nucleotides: TGCGCCAGCAGCCCACAGGCATTAGGAAATGAAAAACTGTTTTTT. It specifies CASSPQALGNEKLFF.

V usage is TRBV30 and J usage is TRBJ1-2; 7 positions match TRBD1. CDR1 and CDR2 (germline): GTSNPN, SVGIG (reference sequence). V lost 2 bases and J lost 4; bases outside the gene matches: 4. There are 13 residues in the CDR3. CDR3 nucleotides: TGTGCCTGGAGTTTCGGACAGGCCTATGGCTACACCTTC. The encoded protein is CAWSFGQAYGYTF.

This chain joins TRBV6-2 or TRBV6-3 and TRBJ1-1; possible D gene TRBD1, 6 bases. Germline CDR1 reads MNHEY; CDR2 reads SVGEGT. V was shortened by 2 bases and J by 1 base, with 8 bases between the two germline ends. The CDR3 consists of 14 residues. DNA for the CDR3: TGTGCCAGCAGTTACAGGGGACAGAACACTGAAGCTTTCTTT. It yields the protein CASSYRGQNTEAFF.

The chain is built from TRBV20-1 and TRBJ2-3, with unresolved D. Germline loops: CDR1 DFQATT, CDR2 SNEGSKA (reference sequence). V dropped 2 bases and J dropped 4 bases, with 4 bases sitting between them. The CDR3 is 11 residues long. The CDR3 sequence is CSARTADTQYF. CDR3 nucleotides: TGCAGTGCTAGAACGGCAGATACGCAGTATTTT.

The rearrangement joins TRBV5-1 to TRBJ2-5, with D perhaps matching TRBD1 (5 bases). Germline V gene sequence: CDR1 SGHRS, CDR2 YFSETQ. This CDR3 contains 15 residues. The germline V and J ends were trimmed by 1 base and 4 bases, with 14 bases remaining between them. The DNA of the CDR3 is TGCGCCAGCAGCTTGATTTTTACCCAGGGAGAGACCCAGTACTTC. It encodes CASSLIFTQGETQYF.

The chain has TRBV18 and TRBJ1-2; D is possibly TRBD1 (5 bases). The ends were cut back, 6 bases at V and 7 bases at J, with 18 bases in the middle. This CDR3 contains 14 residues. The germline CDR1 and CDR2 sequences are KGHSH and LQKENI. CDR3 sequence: CASSLWGREGGYTF. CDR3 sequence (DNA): TGTGCCAGCTCTCTGTGGGGCAGGGAAGGTGGCTACACCTTC.

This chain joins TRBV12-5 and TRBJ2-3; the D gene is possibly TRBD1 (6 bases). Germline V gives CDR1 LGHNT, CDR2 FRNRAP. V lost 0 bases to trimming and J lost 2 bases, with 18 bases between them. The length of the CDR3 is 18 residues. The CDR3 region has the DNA TGTGCTAGTGGTTTGGTAATTGATGGACAGACTCTCACAGATACGCAGTATTTT. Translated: CASGLVIDGQTLTDTQYF. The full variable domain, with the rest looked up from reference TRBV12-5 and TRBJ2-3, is DARVTQTPRHKVTEMGQEVTMRCQPILGHNTVFWYRQTMMQGLELLAYFRNRAPLDDSGMPKDRFSAEMPDATLATLKIQPSEPRDSAVYFCASGLVIDGQTLTDTQYFGPGTRLTVL.

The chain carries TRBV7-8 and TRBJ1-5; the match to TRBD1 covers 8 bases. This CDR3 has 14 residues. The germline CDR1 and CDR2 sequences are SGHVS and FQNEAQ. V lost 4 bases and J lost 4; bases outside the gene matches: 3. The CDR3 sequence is CASSSNRGNQPQHF. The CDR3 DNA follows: TGTGCCAGCAGCTCAAACAGGGGGAATCAGCCCCAGCATTTT. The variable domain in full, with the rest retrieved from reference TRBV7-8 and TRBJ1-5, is GAGVSQSPRYKVAKRGQDVALRCDPISGHVSLFWYQQALGQGPEFLTYFQNEAQLDKSGLPSDRFFAERPEGSVSTLKIQRTQQEDSAVYLCASSSNRGNQPQHFGDGTRLSIL.

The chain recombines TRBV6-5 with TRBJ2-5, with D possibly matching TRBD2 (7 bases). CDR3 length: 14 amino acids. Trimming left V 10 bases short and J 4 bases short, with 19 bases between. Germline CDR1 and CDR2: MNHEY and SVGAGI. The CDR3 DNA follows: TGTGCCACTGATGGGGGGGCCTCAAGAGAGACCCAGTACTTC. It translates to CATDGGASRETQYF.

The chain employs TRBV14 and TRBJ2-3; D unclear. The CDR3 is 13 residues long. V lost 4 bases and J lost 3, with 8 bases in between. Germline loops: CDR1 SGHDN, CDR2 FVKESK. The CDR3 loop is CASSLSWTDTQYF. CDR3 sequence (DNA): TGTGCCAGCAGCCTCTCTTGGACAGATACGCAGTATTTT. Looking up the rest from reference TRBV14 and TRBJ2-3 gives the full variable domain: EAGVTQFPSHSVIEKGQTVTLRCDPISGHDNLYWYRRVMGKEIKFLLHFVKESKQDESGMPNNRFLAERTGGTYSTLKVQPAELEDSGVYFCASSLSWTDTQYFGPGTRLTVL.